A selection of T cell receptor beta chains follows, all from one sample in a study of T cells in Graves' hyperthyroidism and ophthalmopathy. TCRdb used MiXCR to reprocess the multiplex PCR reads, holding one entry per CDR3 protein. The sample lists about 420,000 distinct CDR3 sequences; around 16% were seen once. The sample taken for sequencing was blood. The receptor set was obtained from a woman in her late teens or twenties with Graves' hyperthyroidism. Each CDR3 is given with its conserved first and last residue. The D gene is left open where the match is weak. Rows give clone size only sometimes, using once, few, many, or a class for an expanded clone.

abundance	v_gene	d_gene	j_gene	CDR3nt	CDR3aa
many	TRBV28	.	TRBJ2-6	TGTGCCAGCAGTATGGGACACTTCTCTGGGGCCAACGTCCTGACTTTC	CASSMGHFSGANVLTF
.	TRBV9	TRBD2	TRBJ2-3	TGTGCCAGCAGCGCGACTAGCGGGGGGCTCTCTAGCACAGATACGCAGTATTTT	CASSATSGGLSSTDTQYF
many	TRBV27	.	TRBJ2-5	TGTGCCAGCAGTCCAAGGGGGGAGACCCAGTACTTC	CASSPRGETQYF
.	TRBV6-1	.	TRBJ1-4	TGTGCCAGCACCGAAGGAGGGATGCTGGGTGAAAAACTGTTTTTT	CASTEGGMLGEKLFF
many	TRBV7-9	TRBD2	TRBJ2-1	TGTGCCAGCAGCTACTCGGGACTAGCGGGAGTGAGCTCCTACAATGAGCAGTTCTTC	CASSYSGLAGVSSYNEQFF
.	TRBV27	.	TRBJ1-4	TGTGCCAGCAGCCGCCGAACGGGATTCGAGGAAAAACTGTTTTTT	CASSRRTGFEEKLFF
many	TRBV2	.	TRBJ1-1	TGTGCCAGCAGTGAAATTCTCCGGGTTTTTTTGAACACTGAAGCTTTCTTT	CASSEILRVFLNTEAFF
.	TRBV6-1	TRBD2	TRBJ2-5	TGTGCCACCACTTGGCAGCGGGGCACCCAAGAGACCCAGTACTTC	CATTWQRGTQETQYF
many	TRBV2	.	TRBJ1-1	TGTGCCAGCAGGGGAAAAGGCCCTGAAGCTTTCTTT	CASRGKGPEAFF
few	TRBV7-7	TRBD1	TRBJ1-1	TGTGCTAGCAGGCGTCTCGGACAGGGGCCTAACACTGAAGCTTTCTTT	CASRRLGQGPNTEAFF
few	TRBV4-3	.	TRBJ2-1	TGCGCCAGCAGCCAAGATAGAAGCGGTGACAATGAGCAGTTCTTC	CASSQDRSGDNEQFF
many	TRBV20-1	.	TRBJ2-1	TGCAGTGCTCTTCTAGGGAGATACAATGAGCAGTTCTTC	CSALLGRYNEQFF
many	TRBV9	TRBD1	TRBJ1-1	TGTGCCAGCAGCGTATCGACAGGGGACACTGAAGCTTTCTTT	CASSVSTGDTEAFF
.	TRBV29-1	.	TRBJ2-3	TGCAGCGTTGGTGGACGGTACATGGATACGCAGTATTTT	CSVGGRYMDTQYF
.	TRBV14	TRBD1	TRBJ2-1	TGTGCCAGCAGTCTGACAGGGCACAATGAGCAGTTCTTC	CASSLTGHNEQFF
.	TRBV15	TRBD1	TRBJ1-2	TGTGCCACCAGCAGTGCGACAGGGGACTATGGCTACACCTTC	CATSSATGDYGYTF
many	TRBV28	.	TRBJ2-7	TGTGCCAGCAGTTGGTGGACAGACAACTACGAGCAGTACTTC	CASSWWTDNYEQYF
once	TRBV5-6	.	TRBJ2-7	TGCGCCAGCAGCCAATCCGATCCAGGGAGCTCCTACGAGCAGTACTTC	CASSQSDPGSSYEQYF
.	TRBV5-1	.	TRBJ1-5	TGCGCCAGCAGCTTGGTGGCAGGGGTTAATCAGCCCCAGCATTTT	CASSLVAGVNQPQHF
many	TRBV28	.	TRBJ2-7	TGTGCCAGCAGTGCGGATGTGGCGAGCTCCTACGAGCAGTACTTC	CASSADVASSYEQYF
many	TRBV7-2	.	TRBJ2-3	TGTGCCAGCAGCTTAATGGGCCCAGATACGCAGTATTTT	CASSLMGPDTQYF
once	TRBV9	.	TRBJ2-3	TGTGCCAGCAGCGTACTCGACGGGGCAGTTTTCAGTCCTAGCACAGATACGCAGTATTTT	CASSVLDGAVFSPSTDTQYF
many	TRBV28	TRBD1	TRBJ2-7	TGTGCCAGCAGTTTGTCGGGACAGCACTACGAGCAGTACTTC	CASSLSGQHYEQYF
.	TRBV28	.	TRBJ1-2	TGTGCCAGCAGTGCCGCTGACGGAAGAGCTAACTATGGCTACACCTTC	CASSAADGRANYGYTF
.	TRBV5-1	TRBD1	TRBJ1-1	TGCGCCAGCACCCCGGCGGTGACAGGGGTAACTGAAGCTTTCTTT	CASTPAVTGVTEAFF
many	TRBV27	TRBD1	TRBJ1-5	TGTGCCAGCAGTCGACAGGGGCGCAATCAGCCCCAGCATTTT	CASSRQGRNQPQHF
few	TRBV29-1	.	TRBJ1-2	TGCAGCGTTGAGCCCTTCACTCGGGGCTACACCTTC	CSVEPFTRGYTF
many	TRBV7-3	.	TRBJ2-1	TGTGCCAGCAGCCTAAATACTCAGCGGGAGCAGTTCTTC	CASSLNTQREQFF
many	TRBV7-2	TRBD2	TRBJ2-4	TGTGCCAGCAGCTCCCTAGCGGGGCTAGCCAAAAACATTCAGTACTTC	CASSSLAGLAKNIQYF
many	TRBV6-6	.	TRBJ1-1	TGTGCCAGCAGTTACTCGATGGCAGGGAGGAACACTGAAGCTTTCTTT	CASSYSMAGRNTEAFF
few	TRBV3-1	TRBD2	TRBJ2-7	TGTGCCAGCAGCCATTTCCGCGGTAGCGGGAGGAGCTCCTACGAGCAGTACTTC	CASSHFRGSGRSSYEQYF
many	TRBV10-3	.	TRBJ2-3	TGTGCCATCAGTGAGACCCGCACCGCGACGGATACGCAGTATTTT	CAISETRTATDTQYF
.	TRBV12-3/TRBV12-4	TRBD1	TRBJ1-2	TGTGCCAGCAGTTTGGGACAGGGTGGCTACACCTTC	CASSLGQGGYTF
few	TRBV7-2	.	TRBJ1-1	TGTGCCAGCAGCTTAGTATCGGCGAACACTGAAGCTTTCTTT	CASSLVSANTEAFF
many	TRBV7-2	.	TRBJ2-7	TGTGCCAGCAGCTTATACCCGGTCTCCTACGAGCAGTACTTC	CASSLYPVSYEQYF
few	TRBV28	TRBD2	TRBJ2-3	TGTGCCAGCGGGGAGGTAGCGGGAGGGACCACAGATACGCAGTATTTT	CASGEVAGGTTDTQYF
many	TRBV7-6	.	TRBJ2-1	TGTGCCAGCAGTTTTACAGGGAGCAATGAGCAGTTCTTC	CASSFTGSNEQFF
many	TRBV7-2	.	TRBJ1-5	TGTGCCAGCAGCGTCCGCGCCCAGGGGAGTCAGCGGGGCAATCAGCCCCAGCATTTT	CASSVRAQGSQRGNQPQHF
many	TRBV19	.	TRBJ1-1	TGTGCCAGTAGTATGACCGTGGTAGGTGAAGCTTTCTTT	CASSMTVVGEAFF
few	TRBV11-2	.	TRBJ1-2	TGTGCCAGCGGGCTCGACCCAGGCGGGTATGGCTACACCTTC	CASGLDPGGYGYTF
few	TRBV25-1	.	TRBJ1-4	TGTGCCAGCAGTGAATTGAGCGGAAAACTGTTTTTT	CASSELSGKLFF